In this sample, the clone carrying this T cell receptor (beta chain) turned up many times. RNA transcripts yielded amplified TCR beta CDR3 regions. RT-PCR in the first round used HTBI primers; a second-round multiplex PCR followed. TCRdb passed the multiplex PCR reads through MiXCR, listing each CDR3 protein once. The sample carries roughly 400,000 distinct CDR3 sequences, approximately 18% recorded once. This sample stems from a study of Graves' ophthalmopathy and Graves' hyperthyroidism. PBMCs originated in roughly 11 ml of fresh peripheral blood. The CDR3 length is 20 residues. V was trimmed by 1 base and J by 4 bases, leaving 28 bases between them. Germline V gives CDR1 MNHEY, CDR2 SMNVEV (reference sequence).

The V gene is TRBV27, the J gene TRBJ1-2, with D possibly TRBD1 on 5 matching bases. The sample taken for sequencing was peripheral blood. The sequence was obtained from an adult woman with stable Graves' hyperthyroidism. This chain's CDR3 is CASSLYPLENMGGTFYGYTF. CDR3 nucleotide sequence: TGTGCCAGCAGTTTATATCCCCTGGAGAATATGGGCGGGACCTTCTATGGCTACACCTTC.